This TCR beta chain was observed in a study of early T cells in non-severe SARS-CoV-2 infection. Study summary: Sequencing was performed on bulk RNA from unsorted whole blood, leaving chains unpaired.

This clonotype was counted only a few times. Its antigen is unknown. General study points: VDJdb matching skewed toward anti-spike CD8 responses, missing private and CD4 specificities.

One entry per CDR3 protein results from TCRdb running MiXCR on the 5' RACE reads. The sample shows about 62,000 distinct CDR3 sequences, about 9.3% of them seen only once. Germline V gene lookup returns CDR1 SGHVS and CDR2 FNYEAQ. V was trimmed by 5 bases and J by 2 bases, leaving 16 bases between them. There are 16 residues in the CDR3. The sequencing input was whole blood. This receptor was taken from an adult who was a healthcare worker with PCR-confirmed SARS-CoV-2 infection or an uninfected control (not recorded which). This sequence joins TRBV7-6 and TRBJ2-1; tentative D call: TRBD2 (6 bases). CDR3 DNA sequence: TGTGCCAGCAGCCCTCGGGGTAGCGGCCCCTACAATGAGCAGTTCTTC. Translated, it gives CASSPRGSGPYNEQFF.